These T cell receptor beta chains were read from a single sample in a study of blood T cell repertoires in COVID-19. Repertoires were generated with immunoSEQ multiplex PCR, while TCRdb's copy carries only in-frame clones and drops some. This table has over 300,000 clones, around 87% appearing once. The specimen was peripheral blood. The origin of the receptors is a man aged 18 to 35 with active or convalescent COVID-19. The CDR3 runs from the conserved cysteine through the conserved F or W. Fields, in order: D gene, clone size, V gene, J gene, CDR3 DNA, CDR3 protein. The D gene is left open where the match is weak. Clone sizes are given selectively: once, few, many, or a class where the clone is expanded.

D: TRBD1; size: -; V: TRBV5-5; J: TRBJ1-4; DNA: TGTGCCAGCAGCTTGGGGGACAGGGGGAATGAAAAACTGTTTTTT; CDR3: CASSLGDRGNEKLFF
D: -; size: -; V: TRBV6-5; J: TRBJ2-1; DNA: TGTGCCAGCAGTTATCGGGACTCGTACAATGAGCAGTTCTTC; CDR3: CASSYRDSYNEQFF
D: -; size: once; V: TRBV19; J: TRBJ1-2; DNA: TGTGCCAGTAGTCGGGCAGGGGTTAACTATGGCTACACCTTC; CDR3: CASSRAGVNYGYTF
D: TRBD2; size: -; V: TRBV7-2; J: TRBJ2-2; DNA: TGTGCCAGCAGCTTAGCGGGAGGGTTAACCGGGGAGCTGTTTTTT; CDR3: CASSLAGGLTGELFF
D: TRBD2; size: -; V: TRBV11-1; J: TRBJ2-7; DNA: TGTGCCAGCAGCTTACGGACTAGCGGAGGATACTACGAGCAGTACTTC; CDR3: CASSLRTSGGYYEQYF
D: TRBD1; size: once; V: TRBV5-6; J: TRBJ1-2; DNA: TGTGCCAGCAGCTTGGGACAGGGGGCGCGATATGGCTACACCTTC; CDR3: CASSLGQGARYGYTF
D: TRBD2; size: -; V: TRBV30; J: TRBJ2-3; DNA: TGTGCCTGGAGTGTATCGGGAGGGTCGGCAGATACGCAGTATTTT; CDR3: CAWSVSGGSADTQYF
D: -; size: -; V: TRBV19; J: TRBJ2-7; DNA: TGTGCCAGTAGTCCGACAGTTACCTACGAGCAGTACTTC; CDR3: CASSPTVTYEQYF
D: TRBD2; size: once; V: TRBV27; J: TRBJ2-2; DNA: TGTGCCAGCAGTCAACTAGCGGGGGCGACCGGGGAGCTGTTTTTT; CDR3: CASSQLAGATGELFF
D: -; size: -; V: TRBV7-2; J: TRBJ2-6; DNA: TGTGCCAGCAGCCCTACTCGGTCTGGGGCCAACGTGCTGACTTTC; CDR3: CASSPTRSGANVLTF
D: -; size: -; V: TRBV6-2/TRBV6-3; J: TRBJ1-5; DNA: TGTGCCAGCAGCCCCATCAGTCCGAATCAGCCCCAGCATTTT; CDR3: CASSPISPNQPQHF
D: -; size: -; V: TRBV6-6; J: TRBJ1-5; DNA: TGTGCCAGCAGTTCTGTGACAGGTAGGGGTAGTCAGCCCCAGCATTTT; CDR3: CASSSVTGRGSQPQHF
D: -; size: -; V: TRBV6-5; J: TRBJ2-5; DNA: TGTGCCATCCCCAGTCAGGGTTATCAAGAGACCCAGTACTTC; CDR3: CAIPSQGYQETQYF
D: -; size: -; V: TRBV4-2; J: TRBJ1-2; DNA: TGTGCCAGCAGCCATGGGCAGGTTGTCTCTGGCTACACCTTC; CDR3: CASSHGQVVSGYTF
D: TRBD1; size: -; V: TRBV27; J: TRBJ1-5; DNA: TGTGCCAGCAGCCCACAGGGGGCAGGCGGCAATCAGCCCCAGCATTTT; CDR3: CASSPQGAGGNQPQHF
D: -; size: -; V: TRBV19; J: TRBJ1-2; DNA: TGTGCCAGCCTACCAAGGGGGTTATATGGCTACACCTTC; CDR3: CASLPRGLYGYTF
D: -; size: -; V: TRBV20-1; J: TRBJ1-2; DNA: TGCAGTGCTAGTCCCCGGGGGGGGTATGGCTACACCTTC; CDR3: CSASPRGGYGYTF
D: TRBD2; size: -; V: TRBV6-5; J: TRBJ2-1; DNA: TGTGCCAGCAGTTACTCGGCACTAGCGGGTTCCCATGAGCAGTTCTTC; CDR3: CASSYSALAGSHEQFF
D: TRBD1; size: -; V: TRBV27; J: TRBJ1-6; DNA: TGTGCCAGCAGTATACAGGGGGTGAATTCACCCCTCCACTTT; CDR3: CASSIQGVNSPLHF
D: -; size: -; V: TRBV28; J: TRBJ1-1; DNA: TGTGCCAGCAGTATCCCCGGGACAAGGAACACTGAAGCTTTCTTT; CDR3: CASSIPGTRNTEAFF
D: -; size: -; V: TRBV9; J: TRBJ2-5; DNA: TGTGCCAGCAGCGCTCCGTACCAAGAGACCCAGTACTTC; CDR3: CASSAPYQETQYF
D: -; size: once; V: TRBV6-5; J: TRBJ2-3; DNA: TGTGCCAGCAGCCCGGGAGCCCGCACAGATACGCAGTATTTT; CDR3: CASSPGARTDTQYF
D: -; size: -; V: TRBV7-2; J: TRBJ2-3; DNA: TGTGCCAGCAGCGCCGAGTTCGGTGGTAGCACAGATACGCAGTATTTT; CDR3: CASSAEFGGSTDTQYF
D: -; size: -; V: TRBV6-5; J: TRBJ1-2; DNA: TGTGCCAGCATCCGGGGGGGCCACTATGGCTACACCTTC; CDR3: CASIRGGHYGYTF
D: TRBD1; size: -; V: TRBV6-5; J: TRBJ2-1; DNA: TGTGCCAGCAGTTACTCGTCCGGACAGGCCAATGAGCAGTTCTTC; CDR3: CASSYSSGQANEQFF
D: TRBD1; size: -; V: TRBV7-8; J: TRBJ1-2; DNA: TGTGCCAGCAGCTTAGCGGAAGAGACAGGGCAGCAGTACTATGGCTACACCTTC; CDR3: CASSLAEETGQQYYGYTF
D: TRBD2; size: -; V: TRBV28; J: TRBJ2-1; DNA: TGTGCGACCCGGCTAGCGGGAGTACAAGAGCAGTTCTTC; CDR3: CATRLAGVQEQFF
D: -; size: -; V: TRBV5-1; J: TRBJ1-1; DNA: TGCGCCAGCAGCCTAGGAGGGAACACTGAAGCTTTCTTT; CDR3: CASSLGGNTEAFF
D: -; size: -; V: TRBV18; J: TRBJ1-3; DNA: TGTGCCAGCTCACCGACCCGGGACACCTCAAACACCATATATTTT; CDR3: CASSPTRDTSNTIYF
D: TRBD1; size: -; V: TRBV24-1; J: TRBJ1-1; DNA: TGTGCCACCAGAGATAGAAGTCCAGGGGGCACTGAAGCTTTCTTT; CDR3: CATRDRSPGGTEAFF